The 18 T cell receptor beta chains below were found in one sample sequenced in a study of T cell repertoires in cytomegalovirus infection (dated by TCRdb to the late 2010s). This sample was sequenced with an Illumina HiSeq 1500. The public reads were reanalyzed by TCRdb: fastp trimming at Q25, MiXCR alignment, in-frame beta chains only. A single entry per CDR3 protein holds the most common genes and DNA from its merged rows. This sample comprises 830,000 or so distinct CDR3 sequences, about 31% of them detected only once. The top ten clonotypes cover around 12% of the sample. The treatment or condition label of this sample denotes: in vitro stimulation with specific CMV peptide epitopes to enrich CMV-specific T cells. These receptors' antigens are unknown. The specimen was cultured CD8+ T cells from PBMCs, collected from culture after CMV antigen stimulation. Every receptor here comes from a human donor in good health (CMV status not recorded). Some clones in this sample may be carry-over from other donors' samples.

As regards this clonotype: With a much larger clone just one base away, this may be a read error. The chain links TRBV7-6 to TRBJ2-1; 8 bases agree with TRBD2. Germline V lookup: CDR1 SGHVS, CDR2 FNYEAQ. The CDR3 runs 15 residues. Germline trimming cut 5 bases from V and 5 bases from J; bases unmatched to any gene: 8. The CDR3 region is CASSPGLVGNNEQFF. The CDR3 coding sequence is TGTGCCAGCAGCCCGGGACTAGTGGGCAACAATGAGCAGTTCTTC. Combining the CDR3 with reference TRBV7-6 and TRBJ2-1 gives the whole variable domain GAGVSQSPRYKVTKRGQDVALRCDPISGHVSLYWYRQALGQGPEFLTYFNYEAQQDKSGLPNDRFSAERPEGSISTLTIQRTEQRDSAMYRCASSPGLVGNNEQFFGPGTRLTVL.

This clonotype was seen a few times. V and J are TRBV14 and TRBJ2-1, with D possibly matching TRBD1 (6 bases). This CDR3 spans 12 amino acids. Germline V gene lookup returns CDR1 SGHDN and CDR2 FVKESK. V lost 8 bases to trimming and J lost 4 bases, with 9 bases between them. Here the CDR3 reads CASQGGYNEQFF. The CDR3, as DNA: TGTGCCAGCCAAGGGGGTTACAATGAGCAGTTCTTC.

The J gene is TRBJ1-3, the V gene TRBV11-2; D not resolved. Trimming pared 3 bases from V and 3 bases from J, leaving 12 bases between. From germline, CDR1 is SGHAT and CDR2 FQNNGV. The CDR3 totals 15 residues. In DNA form, the CDR3 reads TGTGCCAGCAGCTTCGCGGCAGGCCTTGGAAACACCATATATTTT. It encodes CASSFAAGLGNTIYF.

This clonotype was observed a handful of times. The CDR3 region is CASSALTLGTEAFF. The DNA for the CDR3 is TGTGCCAGTAGCGCTTTAACCTTGGGCACTGAAGCTTTCTTT. This chain links TRBV19 with TRBJ1-1; no definite D call. The germline gives CDR1 LNHDA, CDR2 SQIVND (reference sequence). V shed 6 bases and J shed 4 bases, with 15 bases lying between them. The length of the CDR3 is 14 residues.

In DNA form, the CDR3 reads TGTGCCAGCACCGTTAATTTAATAGGACAGATGAACACTGAAGCTTTCTTT. It translates to CASTVNLIGQMNTEAFF. The J gene is TRBJ1-1, the V gene TRBV6-2 or TRBV6-3; the D gene is possibly TRBD1 (6 bases). Germline lookup yields CDR1 MNHEY and CDR2 SVGEGT. The CDR3 has 17 amino acids. The V and J ends lost 7 bases and 0 bases respectively, with 21 bases between them.

In its sample, this clonotype was seen a few times. The chain links TRBV7-8 to TRBJ2-7; 8 positions match TRBD2. V was pared by 1 base and J by 2 bases, with 1 base of the junction left unmatched. The CDR3 has 14 residues. Germline assignment: CDR1 SGHVS and CDR2 FQNEAQ. Written as DNA, the CDR3 is TGTGCCAGCAGCTTAGAGGGACTAGCCTACGAGCAGTACTTC. It is translated as CASSLEGLAYEQYF.

In this sample, this clonotype turned up many times. The chain recombines TRBV4-3 with TRBJ1-4; no clear D gene. There are 15 residues in the CDR3. V lost 0 bases and J lost 4, with 9 bases in between. CDR1 and CDR2 (germline): LGHNA, YSLEER. The CDR3: CASSQDGYSNEKLFF. Written as DNA, the CDR3 is TGCGCCAGCAGCCAAGATGGCTACAGTAATGAAAAACTGTTTTTT.

This clonotype was seen at least ten times. The chain couples TRBV5-5 to TRBJ1-2, with TRBD1 identical over 10 bases. In germline, CDR1 is SGHKS, CDR2 YYEKEE (reference sequence). The CDR3 contains 14 residues. With V trimmed by 3 bases and J by 5 bases, 4 bases remained unmatched. CDR3 bases: TGTGCCAGCAGCTCCGGGACAGGGGAATATGGCTACACCTTC. This codes for CASSSGTGEYGYTF.

This chain links TRBV7-9 with TRBJ2-1, with D perhaps being TRBD1 or TRBD2 (5 bases each). The germline V gene encodes CDR1 SEHNR and CDR2 FQNEAQ (reference sequence). The CDR3 has 15 amino acids. Trimming left V 5 bases short and J 7 bases short, with 18 bases between. The CDR3 is CASSAPGSGANEQFF. The CDR3 DNA is TGTGCCAGCAGCGCCCCAGGGTCCGGGGCTAATGAGCAGTTCTTC.

Details on this clonotype: The junction departs from germline at one end; a sequencing error may be responsible. Written as DNA, the CDR3 is TGTGCCAACAGTTCGAAGGGACGGCTGGGATCCACAGATACGCAGTATTTT. It yields the protein CANSSKGRLGSTDTQYF. V gene TRBV2 combines with J gene TRBJ2-3; possibly TRBD1 or TRBD2 for D (5 bases each). This CDR3 spans 17 amino acids. Germline V lookup: CDR1 SNHLY, CDR2 FYNNEI. Drawing the rest from reference TRBV2 and TRBJ2-3, the complete variable domain is EPEVTQTPSHQVTQMGQEVILRCVPISNHLYFYWYRQILGQKVEFLVSFYNNEISEKSEIFDDQFSVERPDGSNFTLKIRSTKLEDSAMYFCANSSKGRLGSTDTQYFGPGTRLTVL.

This clonotype turned up a few times. The chain has TRBV12-5 and TRBJ2-5, with 11 bases aligning to TRBD2. The ends lost 1 base at V and 2 bases at J; junction bases unmatched: 3. This CDR3 region has 16 residues. In germline, CDR1 is LGHNT, CDR2 FRNRAP. CDR3 sequence reads: CASGLARLAGQETQYF. The CDR3 DNA reads as TGTGCTAGTGGTTTGGCCCGACTAGCGGGACAAGAGACCCAGTACTTC.

Concerning this clonotype: Relative to the germline gene, one junction end is altered; a read error may explain this. The V gene is TRBV12-3 or TRBV12-4, the J gene TRBJ2-3, with 10 bases lining up with TRBD2. This CDR3 is 15 amino acids long. The CDR3 nucleotides read TGTGCCAGCAGTGTAGCGGGGGGACCCTTGGATACGCAGTATTTT. This encodes CASSVAGGPLDTQYF.

The V call is TRBV11-3, the J call TRBJ2-5; TRBD1 might be the D (6 bases). The CDR3 has 13 amino acids. The ends were cut back, 5 bases at V and 3 bases at J, with 10 bases in the middle. From germline, CDR1 is SGHNT and CDR2 YENEEA. CDR3 DNA: TGTGCCAGCAGCGGGGACACCGAAGAGACCCAGTACTTC. Amino acids: CASSGDTEETQYF.

The V call is TRBV7-6, the J call TRBJ2-3; 13 nucleotides align to TRBD2. V shed 6 bases, J shed 4 bases, and the junction held 7 bases outside the gene matches. CDR1 and CDR2 from the germline V gene are SGHVS and FNYEAQ. This CDR3 is 16 amino acids long. The DNA for the CDR3 is TGTGCCAGCAGTACTAGCGGGGGGGCCGTCGCAGATACGCAGTATTTT. Residues: CASSTSGGAVADTQYF.

The sample holds a few counts of this clonotype. The V gene is TRBV6-6, the J gene TRBJ2-2, with D perhaps TRBD1 (5 bases). V was cut by 1 base and J by 2 bases, with 8 bases left in between. This CDR3 comprises 15 residues. Germline V lookup: CDR1 MNHNY, CDR2 SVGAGI (reference sequence). CDR3 nucleotide sequence: TGTGCCAGCAGTTACTTCGACAGCAACACCGGGGAGCTGTTTTTT. Residues: CASSYFDSNTGELFF.

There are a few counts of this clonotype. The chain combines TRBV4-1 with TRBJ2-7; D is perhaps TRBD1 (6 bases). The CDR3 is 16 residues long. V was clipped by 1 base and J by 2 bases, with 15 bases between them. The germline V gene encodes CDR1 MGHRA and CDR2 YSYEKL. Written as DNA, the CDR3 is TGCGCCAGCAGCCAAGTCCCAGGGGTCGAGACCTACGAGCAGTACTTC. Amino acids: CASSQVPGVETYEQYF.

V and J are TRBV6-5 and TRBJ2-1, with 8 bases lining up with TRBD1. The CDR3 sequence is 15 residues long. CDR1 is MNHEY, CDR2 SVGAGI, per germline. After removal of 4 bases from V and 5 bases from J, the junction contained 7 bases not matched to a gene. The CDR3 loop is CASSWRTGSDNEQFF. The CDR3 bases are TGTGCCAGCAGTTGGAGGACAGGGTCGGACAATGAGCAGTTCTTC.

The chain has TRBV5-1 and TRBJ1-1, with D unclear. This CDR3 is built from 14 residues. The V end lost 0 bases, the J end lost 4 bases, and 10 bases lay between the germline ends. Germline loops: CDR1 SGHRS, CDR2 YFSETQ. As DNA, the CDR3 is TGCGCCAGCAGCTTGGATCCCCGTGGCACTGAAGCTTTCTTT. Its translation: CASSLDPRGTEAFF.